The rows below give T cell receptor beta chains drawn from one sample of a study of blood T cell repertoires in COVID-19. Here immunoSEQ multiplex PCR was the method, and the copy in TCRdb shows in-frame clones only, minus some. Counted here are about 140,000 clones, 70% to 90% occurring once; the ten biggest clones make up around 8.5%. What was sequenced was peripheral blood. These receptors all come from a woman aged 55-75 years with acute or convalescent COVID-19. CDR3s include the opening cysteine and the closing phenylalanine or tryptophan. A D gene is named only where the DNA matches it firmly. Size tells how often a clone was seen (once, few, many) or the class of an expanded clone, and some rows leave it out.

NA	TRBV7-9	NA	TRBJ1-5	CASSRDISNQPQHF	TGTGCCAGCAGCAGGGACATTAGCAATCAGCCCCAGCATTTT
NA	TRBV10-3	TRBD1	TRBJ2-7	CAIRGLGQGANQQYF	TGTGCCATCAGGGGATTAGGACAGGGGGCTAACCAGCAGTACTTC
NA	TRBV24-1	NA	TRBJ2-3	CATSETTGSQRTQYF	TGTGCCACCAGTGAGACCACGGGGAGTCAACGTACACAGTATTTT
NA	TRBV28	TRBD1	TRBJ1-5	CASSRPDRGYQPQHF	TGTGCCAGCAGCCGCCCGGACAGGGGTTATCAGCCCCAGCATTTT
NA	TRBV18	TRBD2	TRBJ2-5	CASSKTSGVLETQYF	TGTGCCAGCTCAAAGACTAGCGGGGTCTTAGAGACCCAGTACTTC
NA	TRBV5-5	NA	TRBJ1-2	CASSLAHLLNYGYTF	TGTGCCAGCAGCTTGGCTCATTTACTTAACTATGGCTACACCTTC
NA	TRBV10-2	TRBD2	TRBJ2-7	CASSVRGGLYEQYF	TGCGCCAGCAGTGTTCGGGGAGGGCTCTACGAGCAGTACTTC
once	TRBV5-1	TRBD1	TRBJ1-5	CASSIRRGHSNQPQHF	TGCGCCAGCAGCATCCGCAGGGGGCATAGCAATCAGCCCCAGCATTTT
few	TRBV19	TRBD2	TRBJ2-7	CASSSTSGVRYF	TGTGCCAGTAGTAGTACTAGCGGGGTGCGGTACTTC
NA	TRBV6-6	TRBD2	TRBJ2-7	CASNRLAGGYEQYF	TGTGCCAGCAATAGACTAGCGGGGGGCTACGAGCAGTACTTC
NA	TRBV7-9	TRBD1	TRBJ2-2	CASSSSSDRGGTGELFF	TGTGCCAGCAGCTCTAGCTCGGACAGGGGAGGCACCGGGGAGCTGTTTTTT
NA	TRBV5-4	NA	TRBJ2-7	CASSSDTYEQYF	TGTGCCAGCAGCTCTGACACCTACGAGCAGTACTTC
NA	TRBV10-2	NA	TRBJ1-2	CASSPREGLDGYTF	TGCGCCAGCAGTCCCAGGGAGGGCTTGGATGGCTACACCTTC
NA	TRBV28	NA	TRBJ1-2	CASSLRAPYGYTF	TGTGCCAGCAGTCTCAGGGCGCCCTATGGCTACACCTTC
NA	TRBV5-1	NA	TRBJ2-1	CASSFEGVSYNEQFF	TGCGCCAGCAGCTTTGAGGGGGTCTCCTACAATGAGCAGTTCTTC
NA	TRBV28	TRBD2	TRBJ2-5	CASSRSLGGIVGETQYF	TGTGCCAGCAGCAGAAGCCTCGGGGGGATAGTAGGGGAGACCCAGTACTTC